A selection of T cell receptor beta chains follows, all from one sample in a study of T cells in Graves' hyperthyroidism and ophthalmopathy. TCRdb recomputed calls from the multiplex PCR reads with MiXCR, one row per CDR3 protein. The table includes some 490,000 distinct CDR3 sequences, approximately 22% detected once. Source material: blood. These TCRs come from a woman aged 70-85 years with Graves' ophthalmopathy. Both conserved end residues are part of each CDR3. D genes are given only for firm matches. Clone size is given for some rows only: seen once, a few or many times, or a class if the clone is expanded.

CDR3	DNA	J	V	size	D
CASSTGTSGRNTQYF	TGTGCCAGCAGCACCGGGACTAGCGGGAGAAATACGCAGTATTTT	TRBJ2-3	TRBV9	few	TRBD2
CASSWVLGYQETQYF	TGTGCCAGCAGTTGGGTGTTAGGATACCAAGAGACCCAGTACTTC	TRBJ2-5	TRBV6-1	few	NA
CATSRGAGSPGETQHF	TGTGCCACCAGCAGAGGGGCAGGGTCTCCAGGAGAGACCCAGCACTTC	TRBJ2-5	TRBV15	NA	NA
CASSQGLHYEQYF	TGTGCCAGCAGTCAAGGACTCCACTACGAGCAGTACTTC	TRBJ2-7	TRBV6-1	many	NA
CASSYFLTRGNEQFF	TGTGCCAGCAGTTATTTTCTCACTCGGGGCAATGAGCAGTTCTTC	TRBJ2-1	TRBV6-2/TRBV6-3	NA	NA
CATSSPDRVSGANVLTF	TGTGCCACCAGTAGCCCGGACAGGGTTTCTGGGGCCAACGTCCTGACTTTC	TRBJ2-6	TRBV24-1	NA	TRBD1
CSASSRGLDTEAFF	TGCAGTGCCTCCTCCAGGGGATTGGACACTGAAGCTTTCTTT	TRBJ1-1	TRBV20-1	NA	NA
CAWSVLGLGADTQYF	TGTGCCTGGAGTGTACTCGGTCTGGGAGCAGATACGCAGTATTTT	TRBJ2-3	TRBV30	few	NA
CASSRTSGARTDTQYF	TGTGCCAGCAGCAGGACTAGCGGGGCTCGCACAGATACGCAGTATTTT	TRBJ2-3	TRBV6-2/TRBV6-3	many	TRBD2
CSVEGVAGGHEQYF	TGCAGCGTTGAAGGGGTAGCGGGAGGCCACGAGCAGTACTTC	TRBJ2-7	TRBV29-1	NA	TRBD2
CASSFRVEMNTEAFF	TGTGCCAGCAGCTTTAGGGTGGAAATGAACACTGAAGCTTTCTTT	TRBJ1-1	TRBV7-6	NA	NA
CASSYLKVSEQYF	TGTGCCAGCAGCTATCTCAAGGTCTCCGAGCAGTACTTC	TRBJ2-7	TRBV7-2	NA	NA
CASSQRGALNTEAFF	TGTGCCAGCAGCCAACGTGGGGCTTTGAACACTGAAGCTTTCTTT	TRBJ1-1	TRBV3-1	NA	NA
CASSLGGSSDTQYF	TGTGCCAGCAGCTTAGGCGGGAGTTCAGATACGCAGTATTTT	TRBJ2-3	TRBV7-3	NA	TRBD2
CASTQSSYEQYF	TGTGCCAGCACCCAGAGCTCCTACGAGCAGTACTTC	TRBJ2-7	TRBV27	many	NA
CATSRVTSGNTIHF	TGTGCCACCAGCAGAGTCACCTCTGGAAACACCATACATTTT	TRBJ1-3	TRBV15	NA	NA
CASSYIQRRETQYF	TGTGCCAGCAGTTACATACAGCGAAGGGAGACCCAGTACTTC	TRBJ2-5	TRBV6-2/TRBV6-3	NA	NA
CASSPLGLRLGEQFF	TGTGCCAGCTCACCACTTGGACTGAGGCTGGGTGAGCAGTTCTTC	TRBJ2-1	TRBV18	few	NA